The entry that follows covers one TCR beta chain sequence. The antigen remains undetermined. The data are from a study of T cell repertoires in cytomegalovirus infection. TCRdb reanalysed the reads using MiXCR and keeps one entry per CDR3 protein. The sample has about 60,000 distinct CDR3 sequences; roughly a third are singletons. Per germline, CDR1 MNHEY and CDR2 SVGEGT. This CDR3 is 13 amino acids long. Germline trimming cut 7 bases from V and 7 bases from J; bases unmatched to any gene: 4. Study-level results: Dominating the ex vivo response were TCR beta clonotypes that were CMV-specific and HLA-C-restricted.

The sequenced material came from PBMCs, sequenced either directly or after in vitro stimulation (not recorded which). The receptor was isolated from a human donor in good health (CMV status not recorded). Some clones in this sample may be carry-over from other donors' samples. The rearrangement links TRBV6-2 or TRBV6-3 to TRBJ2-1; 10 bases line up with TRBD2. CDR3 sequence: CASTLLAGNEQFF. The CDR3 region has the DNA TGTGCCAGCACCCTACTAGCGGGGAATGAGCAGTTCTTC.